The 21 T cell receptor beta chains below come from one sample, sequenced in a study of shared clonotypes between healthy human individuals. Generated by immunoSEQ multiplex PCR, the TCRdb table keeps only in-frame clones and is missing some. This sample has about 2.4 million clones; approximately 93% occur once, and the top ten carry approximately 0.37%. The sample taken for sequencing was naive CD4+ T cells from PBMCs. As to subset: CD45RA+ positively selected. Receptors originate from a man younger than 30 in good health. Some clones in this sample may be carry-over from other donors' samples.

The chain combines TRBV2 with TRBJ2-7, with TRBD2 matching over 11 bases. CDR1 is SNHLY, CDR2 FYNNEI, per germline. The CDR3 sequence is 15 residues long. V dropped 6 bases and J dropped 2; count of bases not matched to a gene: 6. The CDR3 here is CASRKGLADPYEQYF. CDR3 bases: TGTGCCAGCAGAAAGGGACTAGCGGACCCCTACGAGCAGTACTTC.

The rearrangement uses TRBV7-9 and TRBJ2-2; 7 nucleotides line up with TRBD1. The CDR3 is 16 amino acids. The V and J ends lost 3 bases and 3 bases, in that order; junction bases with no gene match: 7. Germline CDR1 SEHNR, CDR2 FQNEAQ (reference sequence). This chain's CDR3 is CASSFYRGHDTGELFF. The CDR3 DNA is TGTGCCAGCAGCTTCTACAGGGGTCATGACACCGGGGAGCTGTTTTTT.

CDR3 residues: CASSLTRAYEQYF. The CDR3 DNA follows: TGCGCCAGCAGCTTGACCAGAGCCTACGAGCAGTACTTC. The chain employs TRBV5-1 and TRBJ2-7, with D unresolved. The V gene's germline CDR1 is SGHRS and CDR2 YFSETQ. This CDR3 has 13 amino acids. Trimming cost V 1 base and J 2 bases, with 7 bases left between them.

CDR3: CSVGKTSGIPNEQFF. For the CDR3, the DNA is TGCAGCGTGGGAAAGACTAGCGGGATTCCGAATGAGCAGTTCTTC. The chain uses TRBV29-1 and TRBJ2-1; 11 positions match TRBD2. The J segment lost 7 bases and the V segment lost 6 bases, leaving 11 bases of the junction unmatched. Germline assignment: CDR1 SQVTM and CDR2 ANQGSEA. CDR3 size: 15 residues.

J is TRBJ1-2 and V is TRBV11-3; 7 bases agree with TRBD1. V was clipped by 2 bases and J by 2 bases; unmatched bases: 5. Germline V gene sequence: CDR1 SGHNT, CDR2 YENEEA. This CDR3 is 15 amino acids long. In DNA form, the CDR3 reads TGTGCCAGCAGCTTAAGAGACAGGGTAAACTATGGCTACACCTTC. This sequence encodes CASSLRDRVNYGYTF.

V gene TRBV7-2 combines with J gene TRBJ2-6, with a weak D call TRBD2 (6 bases). The CDR3 loop spans 16 amino acids. V lost 1 base to trimming and J lost 9 bases, with 16 bases between them. The germline gives CDR1 SGHTA, CDR2 FQGNSA. CDR3 sequence: CASSLVGGTVGNVLTF. Here the CDR3 DNA reads TGTGCCAGCAGCTTAGTTGGGGGGACGGTGGGCAACGTCCTGACTTTC.

This chain uses TRBV30 with TRBJ2-5; a possible D gene is TRBD1 (7 bases). This CDR3 has 13 residues. Deletions cut 3 bases from V and 7 bases from J, with 15 bases between. The germline gives CDR1 GTSNPN, CDR2 SVGIG (reference sequence). CDR3 in amino acids: CAWSLSQGGTQYF. The CDR3 bases are TGTGCCTGGAGCCTAAGCCAGGGGGGGACCCAGTACTTC.

V and J are TRBV27 and TRBJ2-1, with TRBD2 matching over 7 bases. The V and J ends lost 0 bases and 12 bases, in that order; junction bases with no gene match: 5. CDR1 is MNHEY and CDR2 is SMNVEV in the germline V gene (reference sequence). This CDR3 region has 13 residues. The DNA of the CDR3 is TGTGCCAGCAGTTTATCGGGGGGGAGCGGGCAGTTCTTC. The encoded protein is CASSLSGGSGQFF.

The V gene is TRBV11-2, the J gene TRBJ2-1; D unclear. Trimming stripped 0 bases from V and 2 bases from J, with 8 bases between. The CDR3 contains 15 residues. Germline V gene sequence: CDR1 SGHAT, CDR2 FQNNGV. CDR3 amino acids: CASSLEPRTYNEQFF. The CDR3 coding sequence is TGTGCCAGCAGCTTAGAGCCGCGTACCTACAATGAGCAGTTCTTC.

V gene TRBV29-1 combines with J gene TRBJ1-3; D is ambiguous. Germline V gene data show CDR1 as SQVTM and CDR2 as ANQGSEA. The CDR3 covers 12 residues. Deletions cut 3 bases from V and 6 bases from J, with 9 bases between. As DNA, the CDR3 is TGCAGCGTTGACGTGGGGATAAACACCATATATTTT. Its protein is CSVDVGINTIYF.

V usage is TRBV7-2 and J usage is TRBJ1-2, with TRBD1 matching over 7 bases. After removal of 1 base from V and 7 bases from J, the junction contained 6 bases not matched to a gene. Germline CDR1 reads SGHTA; CDR2 reads FQGNSA. This CDR3 spans 14 amino acids. The CDR3 spells CASSLVAGGGGYTF. CDR3 coding DNA: TGTGCCAGCAGCTTAGTAGCAGGGGGAGGTGGCTACACCTTC.

The chain combines TRBV11-2 with TRBJ2-3; D possibly corresponds to TRBD1 (6 bases). Germline V gene data show CDR1 as SGHAT and CDR2 as FQNNGV. This CDR3 spans 14 amino acids. The V gene lost 5 bases and the J gene lost 1 base, with 10 bases spanning the gap. The CDR3 DNA reads as TGTGCCAGCAGCCAGCAGGGGCGCACAGATACGCAGTATTTT. It translates to CASSQQGRTDTQYF.

This clone was seen once. DNA for the CDR3: TGTGCCAGCAGTTTAGGGGGGCAGGGCGATACGCAGTATTTT. Protein sequence: CASSLGGQGDTQYF. The J gene is TRBJ2-3, the V gene TRBV28; D possibly matches TRBD1 or TRBD2 (6 bases each). There are 14 residues in the CDR3. Trimming took 2 bases from V and 6 from J, leaving 12 bases between them. Germline CDR1 MDHEN, CDR2 SYDVKM.

In DNA form, the CDR3 reads TGCGCCAGCAGCTACACGGGAGACAATGAGCAGTTCTTC. This sequence encodes CASSYTGDNEQFF. The genes are TRBV5-1 and TRBJ2-1; TRBD2 is a possible D gene (6 bases). The V gene lost 3 bases and the J gene lost 5 bases, with 9 bases spanning the gap. CDR1 is SGHRS and CDR2 is YFSETQ in the germline V gene. The CDR3 extends over 13 amino acids.

V is TRBV28 and J is TRBJ2-7, with 13 bases identical to TRBD2. The CDR3 consists of 17 residues. V lost 2 bases, J lost 5 bases, and 9 bases stayed unmatched. Germline CDR1 is MDHEN and CDR2 is SYDVKM. As DNA, the CDR3 is TGTGCCAGCAGTTTAATTTGGACTAGCGGGAGACCGGACGAGCAGTACTTC. As protein: CASSLIWTSGRPDEQYF.

This clone has just a few counts. V usage is TRBV6-6 and J usage is TRBJ1-5; D remains ambiguous. Germline CDR1 and CDR2: MNHNY and SVGAGI (reference sequence). The length of the CDR3 is 12 residues. Trimming took off 7 bases at V and 4 bases at J, with 8 bases between the two ends. CDR3 DNA: TGTGCCAGCATAGACCCGAATCAGCCCCAGCATTTT. Its translation is CASIDPNQPQHF.

A few counts support this clone. The gene calls are TRBV2 and TRBJ1-1; D ambiguous. Trimming cost V 7 bases and J 4 bases, with 7 bases left between them. CDR3 length: 11 amino acids. From germline, CDR1 is SNHLY and CDR2 FYNNEI. In nucleotides, the CDR3 is TGTGCCAGCACGAGGGTCACTGAAGCTTTCTTT. This sequence encodes CASTRVTEAFF.

This chain uses TRBV9 with TRBJ2-1; tentative D call: TRBD2 (5 bases). CDR3 length equals 15 residues. Between the trimmed V and J ends, which lost 0 bases and 3 bases, there was a span of 10 bases. CDR1 SGDLS and CDR2 YYNGEE come from the germline V gene. CDR3 residues: CASSVGGHSYNEQFF. As DNA, the CDR3 is TGTGCCAGCAGCGTAGGCGGGCACAGCTACAATGAGCAGTTCTTC.

The chain is built from TRBV27 and TRBJ2-1; D remains ambiguous. V was trimmed by 3 bases and J by 0 bases, leaving 15 bases between them. CDR1 and CDR2 (germline): MNHEY, SMNVEV (reference sequence). This CDR3 contains 17 residues. The CDR3 DNA sequence: TGTGCCAGCAGTTTCCCCTCATCCCCTTACTCCTACAATGAGCAGTTCTTC. It codes for CASSFPSSPYSYNEQFF.

The chain carries TRBV6-6 and TRBJ1-5; TRBD1 might be the D (5 bases). There are 15 residues in the CDR3. Trimming shortened V by 5 bases and J by 4 bases, and 15 bases separated the two germline ends. Per the germline V gene, CDR1 is MNHNY and CDR2 is SVGAGI (reference sequence). CDR3 nucleotide sequence: TGTGCCAGCAGTGCAAGGACCGGGGGAAATCAGCCCCAGCATTTT. Translation: CASSARTGGNQPQHF.

The genes are TRBV15 and TRBJ2-4; perhaps TRBD2 as D (5 bases). The CDR3 has 13 residues. V lost 8 bases, J lost 1 base, and 9 bases lay in between. Germline CDR1 reads LNHNV; CDR2 reads YYDKDF (reference sequence). As DNA, the CDR3 is TGTGCCACCCGGGGAGCTGCCAAAAACATTCAGTACTTC. Translated, it gives CATRGAAKNIQYF.